This T cell receptor beta chain derives from a study of patients and donors after allogeneic stem cell transplantation. TCRdb called the RT-PCR reads again in MiXCR, with one record for every CDR3 protein. The repertoire has around 200,000 distinct CDR3 sequences, over 30% of them found once; the top ten carry around 10%. Sequencing was performed on blood, either unsorted or a sorted T cell fraction (not recorded which). This sequence was found in a human donor who was either an allogeneic HSCT recipient or a stem cell or donor lymphocyte infusion donor (not recorded which). It is not recorded whose cells these are; they may come from a transplant donor.

CDR3 sequence: CASSFGPGGNTEAFF. The CDR3, as DNA: TGTGCCAGCAGTTTCGGTCCAGGGGGCAACACTGAAGCTTTCTTT. The chain employs TRBV28 and TRBJ1-1, with TRBD1 matching 8 bases. V trimming: 3 bases; J trimming: 2 bases; junction bases outside the gene matches: 5. The CDR3 length is 15 residues. Germline-derived CDR1 and CDR2 are MDHEN and SYDVKM.